These 8 T cell receptor beta chains came from one sample sequenced in a study of PD-1 blockade in mismatch repair-deficient tumors. This table comes from immunoSEQ multiplex PCR, and its TCRdb copy is limited to in-frame clones, with some not included. Of around 25,000 clones listed, approximately 88% are singletons. Sequences were derived from PBMCs, sampled before pembrolizumab treatment. Source of these receptors: an adult with mismatch repair-deficient cancer.

The chain joins TRBV6-5 to TRBJ2-7, with D hard to call. Trimming removed 2 bases at V and 3 bases at J, with 8 bases between. Germline V lookup: CDR1 MNHEY, CDR2 SVGAGI. The CDR3 spans 13 residues. CDR3 protein: CASSYHRYYEQYF. CDR3 sequence (DNA): TGTGCCAGCAGTTACCACAGATACTACGAGCAGTACTTC.

The genes are TRBV28 and TRBJ1-2; D might be TRBD1 (5 bases). The CDR3 loop spans 14 amino acids. The V gene's germline CDR1 is MDHEN and CDR2 SYDVKM. The V gene lost 6 bases and the J gene lost 4 bases, with 15 bases spanning the gap. CDR3 in amino acids: CASRLPGLIYGYTF. In DNA, the CDR3 is TGTGCCAGCAGACTACCGGGACTCATCTATGGCTACACCTTC.

The rearrangement joins TRBV2 to TRBJ1-5; a weak D match, TRBD1 (5 bases). The CDR3 extends over 12 amino acids. Trimming removed 5 bases from V and 5 bases from J, with 7 bases in between. The germline CDR1 and CDR2 sequences are SNHLY and FYNNEI. CDR3 DNA sequence: TGTGCCAGCAGTCGGGGGTATCAGCCCCAGCATTTT. Translated, it gives CASSRGYQPQHF.

The rearrangement joins TRBV6-1 to TRBJ2-1; 8 positions match TRBD2. The germline V gene encodes CDR1 MNHNS and CDR2 SASEGT. CDR3 length: 15 residues. Trimming at V came to 5 bases and at J to 5 bases, leaving 8 bases not matched to a gene. For the CDR3, the DNA is TGTGCCAGCAGTTCCCATATTAGCGGGGACAATGAGCAGTTCTTC. As protein: CASSSHISGDNEQFF.

The chain couples TRBV10-1 to TRBJ2-1, with TRBD2 as a possible D gene (6 bases). The germline gives CDR1 WNHNN, CDR2 SYGVQD (reference sequence). The germline V and J ends were trimmed by 0 bases and 2 bases, with 8 bases remaining between them. The CDR3 is 15 residues long. CDR3 sequence (DNA): TGCGCCAGCAGTGAGTCTACGGGAGCCTACAATGAGCAGTTCTTC. Residues: CASSESTGAYNEQFF.

The chain combines TRBV30 with TRBJ1-6; D perhaps matches TRBD1 (6 bases). Deletions cut 0 bases from V and 7 bases from J, with 10 bases between. The germline V gene has CDR1 GTSNPN and CDR2 SVGIG (reference sequence). The CDR3 runs 14 residues. The chain's CDR3 is CAWSVTRGNSPLHF. The CDR3 region has the DNA TGTGCCTGGAGTGTAACCAGGGGAAATTCACCCCTCCACTTT.

The chain combines TRBV11-2 with TRBJ2-7, with 7 positions matching TRBD1. This CDR3 has 14 amino acids. Per the germline V gene, CDR1 is SGHAT and CDR2 is FQNNGV. V shed 4 bases and J 0 bases; nucleotides not matched to a gene: 3. CDR3 in amino acids: CASSSGTASYEQYF. The CDR3 nucleotides are TGTGCCAGCAGCTCCGGGACAGCCTCCTACGAGCAGTACTTC. The whole variable domain, remainder taken from reference TRBV11-2 and TRBJ2-7, is EAGVAQSPRYKIIEKRQSVAFWCNPISGHATLYWYQQILGQGPKLLIQFQNNGVVDDSQLPKDRFSAERLKGVDSTLKIQPAKLEDSAVYLCASSSGTASYEQYFGPGTRLTVT.

V gene TRBV7-3 combines with J gene TRBJ2-1, with TRBD1 matching over 9 bases. Trimming at V came to 5 bases and at J to 6 bases, leaving 8 bases not matched to a gene. The CDR3 covers 15 residues. Germline V gene sequence: CDR1 SGHTA, CDR2 FQGTGA. As DNA, the CDR3 is TGTGCCAGCAGCCCCGGGACAGGGCGAATCAATGAGCAGTTCTTC. It yields the protein CASSPGTGRINEQFF.